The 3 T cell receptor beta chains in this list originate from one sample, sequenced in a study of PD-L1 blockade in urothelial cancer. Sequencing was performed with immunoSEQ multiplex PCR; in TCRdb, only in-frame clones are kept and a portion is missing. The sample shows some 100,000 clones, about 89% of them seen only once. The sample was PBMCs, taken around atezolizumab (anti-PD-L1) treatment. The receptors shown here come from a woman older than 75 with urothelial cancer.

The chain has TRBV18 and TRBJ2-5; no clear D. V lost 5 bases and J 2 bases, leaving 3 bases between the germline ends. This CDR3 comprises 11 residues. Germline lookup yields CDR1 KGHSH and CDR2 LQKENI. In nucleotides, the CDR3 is TGTGCCAGCTCATCACAAGAGACCCAGTACTTC. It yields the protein CASSSQETQYF.

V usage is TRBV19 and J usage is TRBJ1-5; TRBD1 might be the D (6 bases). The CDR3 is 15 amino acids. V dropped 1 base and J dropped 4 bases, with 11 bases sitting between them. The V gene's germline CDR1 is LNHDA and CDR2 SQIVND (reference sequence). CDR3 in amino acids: CASSIGGHLNQPQHF. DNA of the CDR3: TGTGCCAGTAGTATAGGGGGACACCTAAATCAGCCCCAGCATTTT.

CDR3 residues: CASSKPLAGNEQFF. In DNA form, the CDR3 reads TGTGCCAGTTCCAAGCCACTAGCGGGAAACGAGCAGTTCTTC. This sequence joins TRBV7-3 and TRBJ2-1; 10 positions agree with TRBD2. CDR1 SGHTA and CDR2 FQGTGA come from the germline V gene. The CDR3 is 14 residues long. With 9 bases clipped from V and 10 bases from J, the junction kept 12 bases outside the gene matches.